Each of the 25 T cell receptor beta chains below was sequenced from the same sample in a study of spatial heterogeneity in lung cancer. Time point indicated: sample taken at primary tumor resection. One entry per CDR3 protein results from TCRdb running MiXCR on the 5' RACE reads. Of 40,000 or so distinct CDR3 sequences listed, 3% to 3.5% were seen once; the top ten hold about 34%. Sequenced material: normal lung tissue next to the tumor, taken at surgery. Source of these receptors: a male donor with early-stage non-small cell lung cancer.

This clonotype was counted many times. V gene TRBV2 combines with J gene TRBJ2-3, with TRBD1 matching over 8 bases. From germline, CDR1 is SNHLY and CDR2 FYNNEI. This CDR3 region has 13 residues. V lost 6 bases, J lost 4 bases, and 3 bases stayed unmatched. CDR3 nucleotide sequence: TGTGCCAGCAGGGACAGGGTTGCAGATACGCAGTATTTT. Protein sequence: CASRDRVADTQYF. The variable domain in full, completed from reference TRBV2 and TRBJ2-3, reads EPEVTQTPSHQVTQMGQEVILRCVPISNHLYFYWYRQILGQKVEFLVSFYNNEISEKSEIFDDQFSVERPDGSNFTLKIRSTKLEDSAMYFCASRDRVADTQYFGPGTRLTVL.

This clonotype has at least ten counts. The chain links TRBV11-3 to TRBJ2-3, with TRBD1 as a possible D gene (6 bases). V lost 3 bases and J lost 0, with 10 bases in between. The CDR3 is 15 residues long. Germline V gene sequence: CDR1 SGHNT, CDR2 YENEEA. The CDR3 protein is CASSFRGSSTDTQYF. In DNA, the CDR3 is TGTGCCAGCAGCTTCAGGGGATCTAGCACAGATACGCAGTATTTT. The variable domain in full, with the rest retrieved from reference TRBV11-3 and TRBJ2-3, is EAGVVQSPRYKIIEKKQPVAFWCNPISGHNTLYWYLQNLGQGPELLIRYENEEAVDDSQLPKDRFSAERLKGVDSTLKIQPAELGDSAVYLCASSFRGSSTDTQYFGPGTRLTVL.

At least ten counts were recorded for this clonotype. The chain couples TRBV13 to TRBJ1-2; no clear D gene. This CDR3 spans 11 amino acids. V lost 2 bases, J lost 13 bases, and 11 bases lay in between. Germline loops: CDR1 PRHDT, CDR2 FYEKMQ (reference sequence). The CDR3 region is CASSLRGWSTF. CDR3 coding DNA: TGTGCCAGCAGCTTACGAGGTTGGTCCACCTTC.

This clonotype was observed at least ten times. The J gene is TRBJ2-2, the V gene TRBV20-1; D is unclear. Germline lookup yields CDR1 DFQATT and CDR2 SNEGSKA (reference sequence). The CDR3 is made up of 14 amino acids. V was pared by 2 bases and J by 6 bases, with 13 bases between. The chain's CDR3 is CSARSTVGAGELFF. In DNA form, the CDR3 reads TGCAGTGCTAGAAGTACGGTTGGGGCCGGGGAGCTGTTTTTT.

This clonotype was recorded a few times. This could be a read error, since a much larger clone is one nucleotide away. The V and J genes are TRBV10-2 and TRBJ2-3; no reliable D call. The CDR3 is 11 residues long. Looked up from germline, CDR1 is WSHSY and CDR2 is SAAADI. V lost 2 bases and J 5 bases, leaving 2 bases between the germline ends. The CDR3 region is CASSEIDTQYF. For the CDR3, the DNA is TGCGCCAGCAGTGAGATAGATACGCAGTATTTT.

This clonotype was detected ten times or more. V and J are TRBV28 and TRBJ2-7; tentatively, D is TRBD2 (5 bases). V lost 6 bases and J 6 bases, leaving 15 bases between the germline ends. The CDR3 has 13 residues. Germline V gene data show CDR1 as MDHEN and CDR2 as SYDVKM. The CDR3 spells CASSRRLAGEQYF. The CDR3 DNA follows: TGTGCCAGCAGCCGGCGCCTAGCTGGCGAGCAGTACTTC.

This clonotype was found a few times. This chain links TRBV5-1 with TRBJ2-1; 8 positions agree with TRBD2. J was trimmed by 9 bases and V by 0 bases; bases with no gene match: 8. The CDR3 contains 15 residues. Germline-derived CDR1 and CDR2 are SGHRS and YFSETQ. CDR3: CASSLEAGAGSEQFF. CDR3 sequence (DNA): TGCGCCAGCAGCTTGGAAGCGGGAGCGGGGAGTGAGCAGTTCTTC.

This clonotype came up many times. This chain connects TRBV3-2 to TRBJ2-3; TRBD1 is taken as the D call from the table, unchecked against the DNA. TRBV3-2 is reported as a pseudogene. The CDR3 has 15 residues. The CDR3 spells CAPKGAGGSTDTQYF. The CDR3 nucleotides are TGTGCCCCAAAGGGGGCGGGGGGAAGCACAGATACGCAGTATTTT.

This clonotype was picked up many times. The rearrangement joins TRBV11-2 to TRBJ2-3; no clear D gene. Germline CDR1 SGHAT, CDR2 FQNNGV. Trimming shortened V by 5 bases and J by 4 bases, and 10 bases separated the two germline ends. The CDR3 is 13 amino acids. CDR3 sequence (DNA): TGTGCCAGCAGCCTCGAGACCCCAGATACGCAGTATTTT. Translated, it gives CASSLETPDTQYF.

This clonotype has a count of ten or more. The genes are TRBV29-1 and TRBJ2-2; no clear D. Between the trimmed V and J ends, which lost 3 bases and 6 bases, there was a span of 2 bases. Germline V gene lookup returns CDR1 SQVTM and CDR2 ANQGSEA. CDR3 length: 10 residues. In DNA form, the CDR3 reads TGCAGCGTTGAGGCCGGGGAGCTGTTTTTT. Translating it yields CSVEAGELFF.

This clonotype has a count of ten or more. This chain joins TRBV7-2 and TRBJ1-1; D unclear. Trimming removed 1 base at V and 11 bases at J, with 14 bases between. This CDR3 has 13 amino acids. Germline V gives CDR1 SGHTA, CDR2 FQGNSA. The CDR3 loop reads CASSLDRGSWAFF. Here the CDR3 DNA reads TGTGCCAGCAGCTTAGACCGAGGGTCCTGGGCTTTCTTT. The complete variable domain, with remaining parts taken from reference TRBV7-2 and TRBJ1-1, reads GAGVSQSPSNKVTEKGKDVELRCDPISGHTALYWYRQSLGQGLEFLIYFQGNSAPDKSGLPSDRFSAERTGGSVSTLTIQRTQQEDSAVYLCASSLDRGSWAFFGQGTRLTVV.

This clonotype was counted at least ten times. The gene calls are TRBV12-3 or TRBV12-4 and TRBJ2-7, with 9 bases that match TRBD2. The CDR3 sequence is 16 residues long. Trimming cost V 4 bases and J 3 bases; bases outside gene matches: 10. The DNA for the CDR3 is TGTGCCAGCAGTTCCTCGAGCGGGGGGTTCGGCTACGAGCAGTACTTC. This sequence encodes CASSSSSGGFGYEQYF.

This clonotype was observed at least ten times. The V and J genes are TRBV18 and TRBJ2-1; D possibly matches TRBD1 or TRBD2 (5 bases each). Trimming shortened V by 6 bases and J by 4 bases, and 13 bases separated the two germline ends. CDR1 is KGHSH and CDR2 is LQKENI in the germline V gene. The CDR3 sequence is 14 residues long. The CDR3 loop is CASSAGTSYNEQFF. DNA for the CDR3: TGTGCCAGCTCGGCCGGGACCTCTTACAATGAGCAGTTCTTC.

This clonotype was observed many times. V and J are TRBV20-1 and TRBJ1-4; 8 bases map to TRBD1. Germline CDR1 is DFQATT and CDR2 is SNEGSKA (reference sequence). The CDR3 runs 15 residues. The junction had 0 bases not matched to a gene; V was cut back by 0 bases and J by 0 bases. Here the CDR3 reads CSAREDRATNEKLFF. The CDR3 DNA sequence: TGCAGTGCTAGAGAGGACAGGGCAACTAATGAAAAACTGTTTTTT.

The CDR3 DNA follows: TGTGCCACTCAGCAGGGCACAGATACGCAGTATTTT. Protein sequence: CATQQGTDTQYF. The chain combines TRBV28 with TRBJ2-3; D unresolved. The V gene's germline CDR1 is MDHEN and CDR2 SYDVKM. V lost 10 bases to trimming and J lost 1 base, with 9 bases between them. The CDR3 is 12 amino acids. Using reference TRBV28 and TRBJ2-3 for the parts outside the CDR3, the full variable domain is DVKVTQSSRYLVKRTGEKVFLECVQDMDHENMFWYRQDPGLGLRLIYFSYDVKMKEKGDIPEGYSVSREKKERFSLILESASTNQTSMYLCATQQGTDTQYFGPGTRLTVL.

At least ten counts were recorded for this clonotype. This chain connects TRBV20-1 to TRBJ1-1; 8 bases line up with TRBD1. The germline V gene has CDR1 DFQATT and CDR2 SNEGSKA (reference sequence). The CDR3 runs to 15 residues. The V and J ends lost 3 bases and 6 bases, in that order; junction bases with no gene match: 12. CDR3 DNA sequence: TGCAGTGCTAGGTTCTTTGACAGGGGCAAACCTGAAGCTTTCTTT. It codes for CSARFFDRGKPEAFF.

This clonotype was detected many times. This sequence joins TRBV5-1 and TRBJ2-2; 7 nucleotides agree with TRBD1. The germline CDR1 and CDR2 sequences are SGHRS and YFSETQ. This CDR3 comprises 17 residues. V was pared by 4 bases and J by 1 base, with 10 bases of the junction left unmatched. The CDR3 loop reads CASSLVPPGGNTGELFF. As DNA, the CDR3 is TGCGCCAGCAGCCTGGTCCCGCCAGGGGGGAACACCGGGGAGCTGTTTTTT.

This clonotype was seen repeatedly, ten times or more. The DNA of the CDR3 is TGTGCCAGCAGAGAAAGGGACAGGGAATATTCACCCCTCCACTTT. Its protein is CASRERDREYSPLHF. V and J are TRBV25-1 and TRBJ1-6, with 9 positions matching TRBD1. This CDR3 is 15 amino acids long. CDR1 MGHDK and CDR2 SYGVNS come from the germline V gene. Losses at the gene ends were 6 bases for V and 8 bases for J; bases not matched to a gene: 8.

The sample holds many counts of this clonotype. The CDR3 reads CASSLEGWREQFF. In nucleotides, the CDR3 is TGTGCCAGCAGCTTGGAGGGCTGGCGCGAGCAGTTCTTC. The rearrangement uses TRBV5-5 and TRBJ2-1; D not certain. Per the germline V gene, CDR1 is SGHKS and CDR2 is YYEKEE (reference sequence). V dropped 0 bases and J dropped 10 bases, with 11 bases sitting between them. This CDR3 has 13 residues.

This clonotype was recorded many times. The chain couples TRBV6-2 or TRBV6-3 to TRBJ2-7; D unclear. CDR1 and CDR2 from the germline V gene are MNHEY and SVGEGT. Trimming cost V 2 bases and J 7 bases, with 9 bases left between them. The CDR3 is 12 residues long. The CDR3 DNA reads TGTGCCAGCAGTTACAAAAATCGGGAGCAGTACTTC. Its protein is CASSYKNREQYF.

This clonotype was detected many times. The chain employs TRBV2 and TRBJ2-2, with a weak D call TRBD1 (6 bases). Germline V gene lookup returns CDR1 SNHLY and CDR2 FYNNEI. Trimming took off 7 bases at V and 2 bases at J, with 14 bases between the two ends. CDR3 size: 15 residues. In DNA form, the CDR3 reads TGTGCCAGCAAGAGGGGGAGCCTTAACACCGGGGAGCTGTTTTTT. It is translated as CASKRGSLNTGELFF.

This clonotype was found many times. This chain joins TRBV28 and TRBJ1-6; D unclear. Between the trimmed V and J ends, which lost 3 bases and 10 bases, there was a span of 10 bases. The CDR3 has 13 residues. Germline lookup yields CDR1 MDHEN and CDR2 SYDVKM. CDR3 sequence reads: CASSLGLWSPLHF. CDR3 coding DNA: TGTGCCAGCAGTTTGGGCCTTTGGTCACCCCTCCACTTT.

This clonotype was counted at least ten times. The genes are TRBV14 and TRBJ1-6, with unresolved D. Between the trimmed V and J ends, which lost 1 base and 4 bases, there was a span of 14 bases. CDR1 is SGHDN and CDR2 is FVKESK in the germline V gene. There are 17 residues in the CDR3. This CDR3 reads CASSQGIPVVYNSPLHF. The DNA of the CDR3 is TGTGCCAGCAGCCAAGGGATCCCGGTGGTGTATAATTCACCCCTCCACTTT.

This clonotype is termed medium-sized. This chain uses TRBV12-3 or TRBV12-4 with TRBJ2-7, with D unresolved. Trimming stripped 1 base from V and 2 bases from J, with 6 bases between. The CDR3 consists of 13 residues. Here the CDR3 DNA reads TGTGCCAGCAGTTTAGTCCTGACCTACGAGCAGTACTTC. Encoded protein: CASSLVLTYEQYF.

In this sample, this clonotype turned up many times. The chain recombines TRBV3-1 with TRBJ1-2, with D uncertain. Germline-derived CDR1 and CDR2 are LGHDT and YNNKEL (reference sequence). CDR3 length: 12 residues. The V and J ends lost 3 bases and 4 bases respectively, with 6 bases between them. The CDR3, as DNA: TGTGCCAGCAGCCAGTCGACCTATGGCTACACCTTC. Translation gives CASSQSTYGYTF.